This T cell receptor (beta chain) was identified during a study of blood T cells in healthy people across ages. Primers used in a second PCR of roughly 6 to 11 cycles were a sample-barcoded 5' primer and a J-beta primer mix. TCRdb reanalysed the 5' RACE reads using MiXCR and keeps one entry per CDR3 protein. The data hold some 690,000 distinct CDR3 sequences, with 22% observed a single time. Germline CDR1 and CDR2: MNHEY and SVGEGT. V was pared by 7 bases and J by 3 bases, with 10 bases between. The CDR3 is 12 amino acids. Donors gave about 10 milliliters of peripheral blood apiece. This receptor was taken from a man in his 70s in good health. The V call is TRBV6-2 or TRBV6-3, the J call TRBJ2-7; no clear D. Sequenced sample: blood. The CDR3 reads CASKNYNYEQYV. In nucleotides, the CDR3 is TGTGCCAGCAAAAATTACAACTACGAGCAGTACGTC.